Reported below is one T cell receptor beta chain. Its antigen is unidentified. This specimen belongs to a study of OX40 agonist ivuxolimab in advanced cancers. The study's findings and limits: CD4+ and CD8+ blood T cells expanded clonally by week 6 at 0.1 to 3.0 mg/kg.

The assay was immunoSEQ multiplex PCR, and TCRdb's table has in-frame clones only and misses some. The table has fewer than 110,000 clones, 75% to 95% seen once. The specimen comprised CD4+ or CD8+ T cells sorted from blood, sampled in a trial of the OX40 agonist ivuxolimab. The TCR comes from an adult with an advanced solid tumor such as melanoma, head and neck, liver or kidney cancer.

CDR3 residues: CASSDRGLWEQYF. In nucleotides, the CDR3 is TGTGCCAGCAGTGACAGGGGCCTTTGGGAGCAGTACTTC. The chain combines TRBV2 with TRBJ2-7, with a possible D match to TRBD1 (6 bases). V shed 3 bases and J shed 7 bases, with 13 bases lying between them. The V gene's germline CDR1 is SNHLY and CDR2 FYNNEI. The CDR3 consists of 13 residues.